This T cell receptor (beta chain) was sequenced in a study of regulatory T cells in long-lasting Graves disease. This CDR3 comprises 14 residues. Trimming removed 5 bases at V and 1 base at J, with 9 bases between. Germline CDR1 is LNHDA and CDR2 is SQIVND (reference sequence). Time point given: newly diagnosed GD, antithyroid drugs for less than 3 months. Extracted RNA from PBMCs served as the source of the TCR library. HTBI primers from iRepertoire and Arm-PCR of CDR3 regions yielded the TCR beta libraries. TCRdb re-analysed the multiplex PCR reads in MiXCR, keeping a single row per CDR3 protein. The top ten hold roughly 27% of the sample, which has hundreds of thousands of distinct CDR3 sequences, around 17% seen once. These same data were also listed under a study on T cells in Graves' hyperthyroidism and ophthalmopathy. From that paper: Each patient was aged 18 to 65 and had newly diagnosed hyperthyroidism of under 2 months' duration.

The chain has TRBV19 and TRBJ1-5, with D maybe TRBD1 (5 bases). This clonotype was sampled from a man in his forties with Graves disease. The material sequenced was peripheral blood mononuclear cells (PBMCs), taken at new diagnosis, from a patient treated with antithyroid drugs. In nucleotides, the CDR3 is TGTGCCAGTAGTTGGGGGACGAGCAATCAGCCCCAGCATTTT. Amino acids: CASSWGTSNQPQHF.